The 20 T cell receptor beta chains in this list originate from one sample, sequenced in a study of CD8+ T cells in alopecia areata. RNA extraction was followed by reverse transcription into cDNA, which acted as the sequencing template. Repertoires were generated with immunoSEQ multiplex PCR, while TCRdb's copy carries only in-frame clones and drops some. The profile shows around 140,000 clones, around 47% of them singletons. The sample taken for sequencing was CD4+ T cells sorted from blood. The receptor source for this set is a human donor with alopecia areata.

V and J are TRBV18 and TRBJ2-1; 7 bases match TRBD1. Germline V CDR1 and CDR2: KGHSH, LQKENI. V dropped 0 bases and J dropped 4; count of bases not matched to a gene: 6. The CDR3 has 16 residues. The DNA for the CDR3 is TGTGCCAGCTCACCACCGCACAGGACAGGTTACAATGAGCAGTTCTTC. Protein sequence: CASSPPHRTGYNEQFF.

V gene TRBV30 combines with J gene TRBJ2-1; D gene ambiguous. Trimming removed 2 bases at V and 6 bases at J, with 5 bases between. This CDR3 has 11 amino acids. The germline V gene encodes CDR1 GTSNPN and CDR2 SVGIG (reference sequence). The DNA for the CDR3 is TGTGCCTGGAGTACGGGCAATGAGCAGTTCTTC. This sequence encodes CAWSTGNEQFF.

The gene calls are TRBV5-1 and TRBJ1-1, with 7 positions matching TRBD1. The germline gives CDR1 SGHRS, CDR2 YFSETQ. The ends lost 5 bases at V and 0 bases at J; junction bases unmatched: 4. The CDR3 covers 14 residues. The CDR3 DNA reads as TGCGCCAGCAGGACGGGACAGATGAACACTGAAGCTTTCTTT. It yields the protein CASRTGQMNTEAFF.

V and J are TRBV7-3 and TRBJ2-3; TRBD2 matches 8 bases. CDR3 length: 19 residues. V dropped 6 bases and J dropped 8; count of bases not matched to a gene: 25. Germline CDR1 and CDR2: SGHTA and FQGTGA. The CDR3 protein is CASSGSPGLGPLAAATQYF. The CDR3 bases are TGTGCCAGCAGTGGGTCTCCGGGACTAGGTCCCCTAGCAGCCGCTACGCAGTATTTT.

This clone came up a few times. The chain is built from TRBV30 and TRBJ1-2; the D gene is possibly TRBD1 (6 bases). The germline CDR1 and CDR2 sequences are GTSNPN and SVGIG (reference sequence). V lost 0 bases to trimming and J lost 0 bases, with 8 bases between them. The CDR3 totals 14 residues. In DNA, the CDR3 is TGTGCCTGGAGTGTACAGGGTACTAACTATGGCTACACCTTC. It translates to CAWSVQGTNYGYTF. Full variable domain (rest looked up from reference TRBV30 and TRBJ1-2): SQTIHQWPATLVQPVGSPLSLECTVEGTSNPNLYWYRQAAGRGLQLLFYSVGIGQISSEVPQNLSASRPQDRQFILSSKKLLLSDSGFYLCAWSVQGTNYGYTFGSGTRLTVV.

CDR3 sequence: CASSFLGSPDTQYF. In nucleotides, the CDR3 is TGTGCCAGCAGTTTCCTCGGGAGTCCAGATACGCAGTATTTT. The chain recombines TRBV27 with TRBJ2-3; TRBD2 might be the D (6 bases). CDR1 MNHEY and CDR2 SMNVEV come from the germline V gene (reference sequence). V gave up 3 bases and J gave up 4 bases, with 11 bases separating them. This CDR3 spans 14 amino acids.

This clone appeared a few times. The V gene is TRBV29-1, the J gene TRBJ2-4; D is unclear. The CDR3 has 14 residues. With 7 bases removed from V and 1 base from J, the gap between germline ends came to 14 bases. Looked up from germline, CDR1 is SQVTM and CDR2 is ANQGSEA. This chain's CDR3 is CSGRPGRAKNIQYF. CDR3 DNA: TGCAGCGGTCGACCGGGCCGGGCCAAAAACATTCAGTACTTC.

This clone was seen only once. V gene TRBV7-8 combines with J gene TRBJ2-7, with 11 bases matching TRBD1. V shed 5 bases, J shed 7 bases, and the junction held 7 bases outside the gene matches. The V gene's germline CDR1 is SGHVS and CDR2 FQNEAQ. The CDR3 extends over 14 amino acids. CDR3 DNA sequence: TGTGCCAGCAGCATCGGACAGGGGGCGCGTGAGCAGTACTTC. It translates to CASSIGQGAREQYF. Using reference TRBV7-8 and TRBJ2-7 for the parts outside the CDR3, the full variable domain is GAGVSQSPRYKVAKRGQDVALRCDPISGHVSLFWYQQALGQGPEFLTYFQNEAQLDKSGLPSDRFFAERPEGSVSTLKIQRTQQEDSAVYLCASSIGQGAREQYFGPGTRLTVT.

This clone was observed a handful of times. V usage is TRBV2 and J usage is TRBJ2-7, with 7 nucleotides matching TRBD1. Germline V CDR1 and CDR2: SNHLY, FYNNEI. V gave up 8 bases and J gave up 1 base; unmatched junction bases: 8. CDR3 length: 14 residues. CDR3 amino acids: CASRDRTQSYEQYF. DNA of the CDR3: TGTGCCAGCCGGGACAGAACACAGTCCTACGAGCAGTACTTC.

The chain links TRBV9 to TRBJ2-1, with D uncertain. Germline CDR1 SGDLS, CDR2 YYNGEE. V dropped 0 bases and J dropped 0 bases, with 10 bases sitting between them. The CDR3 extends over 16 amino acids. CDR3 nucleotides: TGTGCCAGCAGCGTAGACCCAGGAAGCTCCTACAATGAGCAGTTCTTC. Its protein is CASSVDPGSSYNEQFF.

The CDR3 region has the DNA TGTGCCAGCACGCCGACAGGGTGGAACACTGAAGCTTTCTTT. The encoded protein is CASTPTGWNTEAFF. V is TRBV18 and J is TRBJ1-1, with TRBD1 matching over 7 bases. V gave up 8 bases and J gave up 1 base; unmatched junction bases: 7. Germline CDR1 is KGHSH and CDR2 is LQKENI. The CDR3 has 14 amino acids. The whole variable domain, remainder taken from reference TRBV18 and TRBJ1-1, is NAGVMQNPRHLVRRRGQEARLRCSPMKGHSHVYWYRQLPEEGLKFMVYLQKENIIDESGMPKERFSAEFPKEGPSILRIQQVVRGDSAAYFCASTPTGWNTEAFFGQGTRLTVV.

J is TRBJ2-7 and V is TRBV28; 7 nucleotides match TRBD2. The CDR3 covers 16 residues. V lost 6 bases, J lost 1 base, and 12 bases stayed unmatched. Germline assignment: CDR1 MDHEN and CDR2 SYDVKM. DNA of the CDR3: TGTGCCAGCAGCTCCCCGGGGAGGGTTAGGTCCTACGAGCAGTACTTC. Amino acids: CASSSPGRVRSYEQYF. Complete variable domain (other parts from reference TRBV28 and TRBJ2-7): DVKVTQSSRYLVKRTGEKVFLECVQDMDHENMFWYRQDPGLGLRLIYFSYDVKMKEKGDIPEGYSVSREKKERFSLILESASTNQTSMYLCASSSPGRVRSYEQYFGPGTRLTVT.

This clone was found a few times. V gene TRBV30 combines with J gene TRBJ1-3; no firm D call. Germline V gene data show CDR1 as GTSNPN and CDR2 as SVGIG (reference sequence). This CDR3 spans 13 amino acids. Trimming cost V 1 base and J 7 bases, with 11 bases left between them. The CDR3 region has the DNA TGTGCCTGGAGTGGGGCTTCGGCGAACACCATATATTTT. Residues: CAWSGASANTIYF.

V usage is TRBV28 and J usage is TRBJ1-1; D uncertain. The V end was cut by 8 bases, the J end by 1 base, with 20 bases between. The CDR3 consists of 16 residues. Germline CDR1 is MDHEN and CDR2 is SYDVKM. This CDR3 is CASPASRTNPNTEAFF. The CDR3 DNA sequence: TGTGCCAGCCCAGCGTCCCGAACGAACCCGAACACTGAAGCTTTCTTT. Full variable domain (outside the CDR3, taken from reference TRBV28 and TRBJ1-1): DVKVTQSSRYLVKRTGEKVFLECVQDMDHENMFWYRQDPGLGLRLIYFSYDVKMKEKGDIPEGYSVSREKKERFSLILESASTNQTSMYLCASPASRTNPNTEAFFGQGTRLTVV.

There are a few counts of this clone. This CDR3 reads CASRSSGNSEQFF. Written as DNA, the CDR3 is TGTGCCAGTAGATCTAGCGGGAACAGTGAGCAGTTCTTC. The chain couples TRBV19 to TRBJ2-1, with 9 nucleotides matching TRBD2. There are 13 residues in the CDR3. Germline V CDR1 and CDR2: LNHDA, SQIVND (reference sequence). V shed 6 bases, J shed 9 bases, and the junction held 6 bases outside the gene matches.

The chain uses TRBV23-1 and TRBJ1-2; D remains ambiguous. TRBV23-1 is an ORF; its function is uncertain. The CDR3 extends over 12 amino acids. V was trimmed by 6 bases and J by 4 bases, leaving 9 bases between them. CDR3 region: CASRASLYGYTF. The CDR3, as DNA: TGCGCCAGCAGGGCATCCCTCTATGGCTACACCTTC.

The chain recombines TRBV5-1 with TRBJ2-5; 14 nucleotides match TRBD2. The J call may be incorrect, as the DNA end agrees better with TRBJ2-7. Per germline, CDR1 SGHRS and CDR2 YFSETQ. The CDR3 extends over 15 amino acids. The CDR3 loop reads CASKLTSGRAHEQYF. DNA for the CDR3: TGCGCCAGCAAACTGACTAGCGGGAGGGCCCACGAGCAGTACTTC.

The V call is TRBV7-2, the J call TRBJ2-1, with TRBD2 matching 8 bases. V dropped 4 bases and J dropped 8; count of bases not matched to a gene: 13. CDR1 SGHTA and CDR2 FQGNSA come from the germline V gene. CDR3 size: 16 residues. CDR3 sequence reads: CASSSGGESRRDEQFF. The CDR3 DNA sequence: TGTGCCAGCAGCTCGGGGGGGGAGTCCCGAAGGGATGAGCAGTTCTTC.

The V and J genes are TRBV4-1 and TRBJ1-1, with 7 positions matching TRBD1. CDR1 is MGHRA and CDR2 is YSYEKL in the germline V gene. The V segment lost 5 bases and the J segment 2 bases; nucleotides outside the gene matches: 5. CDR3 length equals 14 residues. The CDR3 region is CASSFTGVNTEAFF. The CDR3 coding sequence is TGCGCCAGCAGCTTCACAGGGGTAAACACTGAAGCTTTCTTT.

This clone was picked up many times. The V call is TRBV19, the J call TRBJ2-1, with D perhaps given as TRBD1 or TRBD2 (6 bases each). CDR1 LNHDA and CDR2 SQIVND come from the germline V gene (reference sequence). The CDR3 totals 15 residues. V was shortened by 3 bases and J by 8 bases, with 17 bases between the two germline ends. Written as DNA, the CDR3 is TGTGCCAGTAGTATCGCCCTCGGGGGCTCCCATGAGCAGTTCTTC. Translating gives CASSIALGGSHEQFF.